This TCR beta chain was obtained from a study of OX40 agonist ivuxolimab in advanced cancers. Study overall: At doses from 0.01 to 10 mg/kg, patients were given intravenous ivuxolimab every 2 weeks. Partial responses, seen in three patients, involved one hepatocellular carcinoma and two cutaneous melanomas.

Germline V gives CDR1 MNHNS, CDR2 SASEGT. V lost 3 bases and J 5 bases, leaving 16 bases between the germline ends. The CDR3 contains 15 residues. Clones were sequenced by immunoSEQ multiplex PCR, and TCRdb holds only the in-frame ones, with some missing. The sample includes about 77,000 clones, roughly 84% of them seen just once. Specimen: CD4+ or CD8+ T cells sorted from blood, collected in a trial of the OX40 agonist ivuxolimab. The clonotype was recovered from an adult with an advanced solid tumor such as melanoma, head and neck, liver or kidney cancer. The chain has TRBV6-1 and TRBJ2-5; D gene ambiguous. The CDR3 spells CASSEGNRFGETQYF. CDR3 coding DNA: TGTGCCAGCAGTGAGGGTAATAGGTTTGGCGAGACCCAGTACTTC.